Each of the 29 T cell receptor beta chains below was sequenced from the same sample in a study of CD8 T cells in ankylosing spondylitis. Study-wide findings and caveats: Ankylosing spondylitis blood appeared to be characterized by a TCR beta motif of 7 to 9 highly homologous variants.

The antigens for these receptors are not known. TCRdb reanalysed the 5' RACE reads using MiXCR and keeps one entry per CDR3 protein. The sample has over 600,000 distinct CDR3 sequences, around 19% seen once. What was sequenced was blood, either unsorted or a sorted T cell fraction (not recorded which). The receptors here all came from a male donor with ankylosing spondylitis.

This clonotype came up a few times. The V and J genes are TRBV7-2 and TRBJ2-2; 10 bases match TRBD1. V was clipped by 5 bases and J by 5 bases; unmatched bases: 8. The germline CDR1 and CDR2 sequences are SGHTA and FQGNSA. The CDR3 contains 16 residues. CDR3 nucleotide sequence: TGTGCCAGCAGCCGGAAGGGACAGGGGTGGACCGGGGAGCTGTTTTTT. This codes for CASSRKGQGWTGELFF.

The chain couples TRBV29-1 to TRBJ1-1; D gene ambiguous. The CDR3 totals 13 residues. Germline loops: CDR1 SQVTM, CDR2 ANQGSEA. Between the trimmed V and J ends, which lost 5 bases and 5 bases, there was a span of 15 bases. This CDR3 reads CSVRDGSWTEAFF. Here the CDR3 DNA reads TGCAGCGTTCGGGATGGGTCATGGACTGAAGCTTTCTTT.

This clonotype appeared a few times. The chain joins TRBV9 to TRBJ2-3, with 8 bases aligning to TRBD2. The CDR3 extends over 16 amino acids. CDR1 and CDR2 (germline): SGDLS, YYNGEE. V lost 3 bases and J lost 1; bases outside the gene matches: 7. The DNA for the CDR3 is TGTGCCAGCAGCGCCCGGGAGGGCTATGGCACAGATACGCAGTATTTT. Protein: CASSAREGYGTDTQYF.

The chain links TRBV6-1 to TRBJ2-1; D possibly corresponds to TRBD2 (5 bases). This CDR3 region has 14 residues. Germline CDR1 and CDR2: MNHNS and SASEGT. Deletions cut 4 bases from V and 0 bases from J, with 7 bases between. CDR3 in amino acids: CASSGLSSYNEQFF. CDR3 nucleotides: TGTGCCAGCAGTGGACTATCCTCCTACAATGAGCAGTTCTTC.

This clonotype was seen a single time. This rearrangement joins TRBV5-5 to TRBJ1-1; TRBD1 is a possible D gene (5 bases). Per germline, CDR1 SGHKS and CDR2 YYEKEE (reference sequence). This CDR3 has 16 amino acids. Trimming removed 2 bases from V and 3 bases from J, with 17 bases in between. The CDR3, as DNA: TGTGCCAGCAGCTTAGTGGCAGGGAAGGGGTACACTGAAGCTTTCTTT. This encodes CASSLVAGKGYTEAFF.

A few counts support this clonotype. The chain links TRBV24-1 to TRBJ2-2, with a weak D call TRBD1 (6 bases). Germline values: CDR1 KGHDR, CDR2 SFDVKD. V dropped 4 bases and J dropped 8 bases, with 13 bases sitting between them. The CDR3 has 14 residues. In nucleotides, the CDR3 is TGTGCCACCAGTGACCCGACACAGGGAGGGGAGCTGTTTTTT. Its translation is CATSDPTQGGELFF.

The CDR3 sequence is CASSLTPENEQFF. The CDR3 nucleotides are TGCGCCAGCAGCTTGACCCCCGAGAATGAGCAGTTCTTC. V usage is TRBV5-1 and J usage is TRBJ2-1; D unclear. Trimming left V 1 base short and J 7 bases short, with 9 bases between. Germline V gives CDR1 SGHRS, CDR2 YFSETQ. CDR3 length: 13 amino acids.

The chain links TRBV27 to TRBJ2-1, with D possibly matching TRBD1 (5 bases). Trimming took 5 bases from V and 4 from J, leaving 9 bases between them. The CDR3 totals 13 residues. Germline assignment: CDR1 MNHEY and CDR2 SMNVEV (reference sequence). The CDR3 loop is CASSADMYNEQFF. For the CDR3, the DNA is TGTGCCAGCAGTGCGGACATGTACAATGAGCAGTTCTTC.

This clonotype came up a few times. The DNA for the CDR3 is TGCAGCGCACCGGCTTTTTCAGGGGGCACTGAAGCTTTCTTT. Translation gives CSAPAFSGGTEAFF. The chain combines TRBV29-1 with TRBJ1-1; TRBD1 matches 7 bases. J lost 4 bases, V lost 7 bases, and 12 bases had no gene match. The germline V gene has CDR1 SQVTM and CDR2 ANQGSEA. There are 14 residues in the CDR3.

The V gene is TRBV20-1, the J gene TRBJ1-4; D remains ambiguous. Trimming took off 1 base at V and 7 bases at J, with 13 bases between the two ends. This CDR3 has 14 residues. Germline lookup yields CDR1 DFQATT and CDR2 SNEGSKA (reference sequence). CDR3 coding DNA: TGCAGTGCTAGAGGGGTAGGAGAGGGTGAAAAACTGTTTTTT. Its translation: CSARGVGEGEKLFF.

This clonotype appeared a few times. CDR3 amino acids: CASSLDGARNEKLFF. The CDR3 coding sequence is TGTGCCAGCAGCTTAGATGGGGCTCGCAATGAAAAACTGTTTTTT. The rearrangement joins TRBV7-2 to TRBJ1-4, with D perhaps TRBD1 (5 bases). This CDR3 has 15 residues. Germline V CDR1 and CDR2: SGHTA, FQGNSA. Between the trimmed V and J ends, which lost 1 base and 5 bases, there was a span of 11 bases.

The chain has TRBV19 and TRBJ2-1, with D possibly TRBD1 on 5 matching bases. V was trimmed by 3 bases and J by 10 bases, leaving 10 bases between them. Germline-derived CDR1 and CDR2 are LNHDA and SQIVND (reference sequence). This CDR3 is built from 12 residues. The CDR3: CASSIFWGEQFF. The CDR3 nucleotides are TGTGCCAGTAGTATTTTTTGGGGCGAGCAGTTCTTC.

This chain uses TRBV18 with TRBJ1-3; D may be TRBD1 (5 bases). The V gene lost 3 bases and the J gene lost 3 bases, with 9 bases spanning the gap. Germline V CDR1 and CDR2: KGHSH, LQKENI. The CDR3 is 14 residues long. The CDR3 loop is CASSPQGYGNTIYF. DNA of the CDR3: TGTGCCAGCTCACCGCAGGGTTATGGAAACACCATATATTTT. The whole variable domain, filled in from reference TRBV18 and TRBJ1-3, reads NAGVMQNPRHLVRRRGQEARLRCSPMKGHSHVYWYRQLPEEGLKFMVYLQKENIIDESGMPKERFSAEFPKEGPSILRIQQVVRGDSAAYFCASSPQGYGNTIYFGEGSWLTVV.

The chain combines TRBV24-1 with TRBJ2-2; tentatively, D is TRBD1 (6 bases). The CDR3 is 17 amino acids. Germline CDR1 KGHDR, CDR2 SFDVKD. V gave up 4 bases and J gave up 7 bases, with 21 bases separating them. For the CDR3, the DNA is TGTGCCACCAGTGACCATCCTGACAGGCTCACAAACGGGGAGCTGTTTTTT. Protein sequence: CATSDHPDRLTNGELFF.

This clonotype was seen only a few times. The chain recombines TRBV29-1 with TRBJ2-1; D perhaps matches TRBD1 (5 bases). Trimming took off 4 bases at V and 6 bases at J, with 13 bases between the two ends. The CDR3 spans 13 residues. Germline V gene data show CDR1 as SQVTM and CDR2 as ANQGSEA. CDR3 nucleotide sequence: TGCAGCGTTGTACGGCAGGGTAGCAATGAGCAGTTCTTC. It specifies CSVVRQGSNEQFF.

The chain recombines TRBV29-1 with TRBJ1-2; 7 nucleotides align to TRBD1. The V gene's germline CDR1 is SQVTM and CDR2 ANQGSEA. V lost 6 bases and J lost 4; bases outside the gene matches: 20. The CDR3 spans 17 residues. CDR3 loop: CSVLTPTGQGSFYGYTF. CDR3 DNA sequence: TGCAGCGTCTTAACCCCGACAGGGCAGGGTTCCTTCTATGGCTACACCTTC.

A few counts support this clonotype. V gene TRBV20-1 combines with J gene TRBJ1-1, with TRBD1 as a possible D gene (5 bases). The CDR3 has 16 residues. Trimming shortened V by 3 bases and J by 0 bases, and 17 bases separated the two germline ends. From germline, CDR1 is DFQATT and CDR2 SNEGSKA (reference sequence). The CDR3 sequence is CSARSFGGTVNTEAFF. The CDR3 coding sequence is TGCAGTGCTAGGTCTTTTGGGGGGACGGTGAACACTGAAGCTTTCTTT.

This clonotype was seen repeatedly, ten times or more. The chain combines TRBV10-2 with TRBJ2-5, with 7 nucleotides matching TRBD1. Trimming took 1 base from V and 6 from J; bases not matched to a gene: 11. This CDR3 has 16 residues. CDR1 WSHSY and CDR2 SAAADI come from the germline V gene. The chain's CDR3 is CASSEYEDRPLKTQYF. The CDR3 DNA reads TGCGCCAGCAGTGAGTACGAGGACAGGCCCTTGAAGACCCAGTACTTC.

This clonotype has just a few counts. The CDR3 sequence is CSARQTGARYEQYF. The CDR3 coding sequence is TGCAGTGCTAGGCAAACAGGGGCCCGCTACGAGCAGTACTTC. The chain uses TRBV20-1 and TRBJ2-7, with TRBD1 identical over 7 bases. The CDR3 contains 14 residues. The germline CDR1 and CDR2 sequences are DFQATT and SNEGSKA (reference sequence). V was pared by 3 bases and J by 3 bases, with 8 bases of the junction left unmatched.

In this sample, this clonotype turned up a few times. The chain uses TRBV5-1 and TRBJ2-7; either TRBD1 or TRBD2 may fit D (5 bases each). This CDR3 is built from 15 residues. Trimming took 0 bases from V and 0 from J, leaving 10 bases between them. CDR1 and CDR2 (germline): SGHRS, YFSETQ. CDR3 residues: CASSLGYGTSYEQYF. The DNA for the CDR3 is TGCGCCAGCAGCTTGGGGTATGGGACCTCCTACGAGCAGTACTTC.

The J gene is TRBJ2-6, the V gene TRBV12-3 or TRBV12-4; perhaps TRBD1 as D (6 bases). Trimming cost V 3 bases and J 8 bases, with 14 bases left between them. The CDR3 runs to 15 residues. The CDR3 protein is CASSLHRDGPNVLTF. CDR3 in DNA: TGTGCCAGCAGTTTGCACAGGGACGGTCCCAACGTCCTGACTTTC.

This clonotype was recorded a few times. The chain is built from TRBV9 and TRBJ2-1; a possible D gene is TRBD2 (7 bases). From germline, CDR1 is SGDLS and CDR2 YYNGEE. Trimming took off 4 bases at V and 7 bases at J, with 21 bases between the two ends. There are 16 residues in the CDR3. The CDR3 loop reads CASSPQGGGAGNEQFF. DNA of the CDR3: TGTGCCAGCAGCCCCCAGGGAGGGGGGGCGGGGAATGAGCAGTTCTTC.

The gene calls are TRBV10-3 and TRBJ2-1, with 10 bases fitting TRBD1. The germline gives CDR1 ENHRY, CDR2 SYGVKD. The CDR3 consists of 14 residues. Trimming took 7 bases from V and 12 from J; bases not matched to a gene: 12. CDR3 bases: TGTGCCATCAATCCGGGACAGGGGCCTGGGTGGCAGTTCTTC. Translation: CAINPGQGPGWQFF.

There are a few counts of this clonotype. CDR3 amino acids: CASTPGMSEAFF. The CDR3 DNA reads as TGTGCCAGCACCCCAGGGATGTCTGAAGCTTTCTTT. The chain recombines TRBV12-3 or TRBV12-4 with TRBJ1-1; perhaps TRBD1 as D (5 bases). The CDR3 loop spans 12 amino acids. Deletions cut 7 bases from V and 6 bases from J, with 12 bases between.

The chain joins TRBV12-3 or TRBV12-4 to TRBJ2-3; 11 bases fit TRBD2. CDR3 length: 18 residues. Trimming at V came to 6 bases and at J to 0 bases, leaving 11 bases not matched to a gene. CDR3 nucleotides: TGTGCCAGCAGCCTTGGGCCTAGCGGGGGGTCTAGCACAGATACGCAGTATTTT. This encodes CASSLGPSGGSSTDTQYF.

A few counts support this clonotype. This chain connects TRBV4-1 to TRBJ2-5; D gene ambiguous. This CDR3 region has 14 residues. V lost 4 bases and J 1 base, leaving 10 bases between the germline ends. CDR1 and CDR2 (germline): MGHRA, YSYEKL. DNA of the CDR3: TGCGCCAGCAGCCTTGACGCAACCCAAGAGACCCAGTACTTC. It codes for CASSLDATQETQYF.

The chain employs TRBV27 and TRBJ2-7, with 10 nucleotides matching TRBD2. This CDR3 has 16 amino acids. V lost 2 bases and J lost 5; bases outside the gene matches: 9. CDR1 and CDR2 from the germline V gene are MNHEY and SMNVEV (reference sequence). CDR3 DNA: TGTGCCAGCAGTTTAACGGCTAGCGGGAGTATTCACGAGCAGTACTTC. Translating it yields CASSLTASGSIHEQYF.

This clonotype was counted at least ten times. The CDR3 loop reads CASSPTGETQYF. The DNA for the CDR3 is TGTGCCAGCAGCCCAACCGGGGAGACCCAGTACTTC. This sequence joins TRBV18 and TRBJ2-5; D remains ambiguous. CDR3 size: 12 residues. The germline CDR1 and CDR2 sequences are KGHSH and LQKENI. V lost 8 bases and J 5 bases, leaving 12 bases between the germline ends.

The chain recombines TRBV5-6 with TRBJ2-1; no firm D call. The CDR3 sequence is 14 residues long. The V gene lost 1 base and the J gene lost 8 bases, with 13 bases spanning the gap. Germline V gene lookup returns CDR1 SGHDT and CDR2 YYEEEE. CDR3 region: CASSLPRPPYEQFF. The CDR3 nucleotides are TGTGCCAGCAGCTTGCCCAGGCCTCCGTATGAGCAGTTCTTC.